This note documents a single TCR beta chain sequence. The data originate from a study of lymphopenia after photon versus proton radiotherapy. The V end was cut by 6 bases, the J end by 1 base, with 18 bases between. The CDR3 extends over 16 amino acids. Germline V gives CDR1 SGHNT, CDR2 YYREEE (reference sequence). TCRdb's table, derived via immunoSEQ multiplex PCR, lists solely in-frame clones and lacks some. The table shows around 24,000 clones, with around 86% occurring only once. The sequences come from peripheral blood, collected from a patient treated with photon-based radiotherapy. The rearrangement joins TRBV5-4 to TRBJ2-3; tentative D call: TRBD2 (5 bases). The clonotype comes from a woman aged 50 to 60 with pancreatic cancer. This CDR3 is CASNPRGSTGTDTQYF. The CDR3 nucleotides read TGTGCCAGCAACCCCCGAGGGAGTACGGGCACAGATACGCAGTATTTT.